This TCR beta chain originates from a study of blood T cells in healthy people across ages. Study-level results: Since the PBMCs were unsorted, naive and antigen-experienced cells could not be conclusively compared.

Worth noting for this clonotype: Its antigen is as yet unknown.

Alongside a J-beta primer mix, a sample-barcoded 5' primer served in a second PCR lasting roughly 6 to 11 cycles. MiXCR, applied by TCRdb to the 5' RACE reads, yields one record per CDR3 protein. The data hold about 800,000 distinct CDR3 sequences, with around 25% observed a single time. This CDR3 has 15 residues. Germline V CDR1 and CDR2: SEHNR, FQNEAQ (reference sequence). The V segment lost 2 bases and the J segment 6 bases; nucleotides outside the gene matches: 8. This sample was shared with a second study, whose subject was T cells of mothers and their children.

Material for sequencing was blood. The clonotype was recovered from a boy aged 5-17 years in good health. The chain has TRBV7-9 and TRBJ1-1; 8 nucleotides match TRBD1. CDR3 DNA: TGTGCCAGCAGCTTAAAGGTGCAGGGGGCCTCTGAAGCTTTCTTT. This gives the protein CASSLKVQGASEAFF.